This paragraph covers one TCR beta chain sequence. Using immunoSEQ multiplex PCR, the repertoire was profiled, and TCRdb retains in-frame clones only, with some absent. The sample lists around 120,000 clones; over 75% were seen once. These data come from a study of T cell responses to AZD1222 COVID-19 vaccine. CDR1 and CDR2 from the germline V gene are KGHSH and LQKENI. CDR3 length equals 15 residues. V lost 2 bases and J lost 2; bases outside the gene matches: 5. This rearrangement joins TRBV18 to TRBJ1-1; TRBD1 agrees at 7 bases. The TCR originated in an adult in good health. Sequenced material: peripheral blood, taken on day 0 of MenACWY control vaccination. The CDR3 loop is CASSPVGTVNTEAFF. The CDR3 nucleotides are TGTGCCAGCTCACCAGTTGGGACAGTTAACACTGAAGCTTTCTTT.